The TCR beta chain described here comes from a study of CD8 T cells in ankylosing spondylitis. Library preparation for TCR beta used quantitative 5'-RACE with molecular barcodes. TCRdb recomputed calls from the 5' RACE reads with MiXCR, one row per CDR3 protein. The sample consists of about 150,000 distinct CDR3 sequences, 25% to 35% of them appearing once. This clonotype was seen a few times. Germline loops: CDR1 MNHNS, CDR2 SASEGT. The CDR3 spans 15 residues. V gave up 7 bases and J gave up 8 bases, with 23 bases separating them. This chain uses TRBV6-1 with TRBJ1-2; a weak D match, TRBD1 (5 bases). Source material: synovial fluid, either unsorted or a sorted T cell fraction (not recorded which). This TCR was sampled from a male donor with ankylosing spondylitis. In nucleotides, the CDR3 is TGTGCCAGCAACCGGGGGTCGGCGACGCAATTAGGCTACACCTTC. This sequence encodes CASNRGSATQLGYTF.